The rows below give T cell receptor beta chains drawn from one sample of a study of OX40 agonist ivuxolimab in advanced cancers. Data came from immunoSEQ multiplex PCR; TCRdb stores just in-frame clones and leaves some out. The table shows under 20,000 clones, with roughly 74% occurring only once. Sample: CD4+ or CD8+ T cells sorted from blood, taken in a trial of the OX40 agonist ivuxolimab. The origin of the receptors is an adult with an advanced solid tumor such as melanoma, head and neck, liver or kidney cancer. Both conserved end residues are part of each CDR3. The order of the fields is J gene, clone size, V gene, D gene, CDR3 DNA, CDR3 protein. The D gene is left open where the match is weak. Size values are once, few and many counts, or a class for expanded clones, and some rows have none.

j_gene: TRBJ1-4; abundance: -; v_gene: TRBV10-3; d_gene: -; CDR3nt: TGTGCCACCCGCCGGACAGATAATGAAAAACTGTTTTTT; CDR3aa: CATRRTDNEKLFF
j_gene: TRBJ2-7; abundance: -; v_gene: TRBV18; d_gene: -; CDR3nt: TGTGCCAGCTCACCCCTCTCCTACGAGCAGTACTTC; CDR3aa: CASSPLSYEQYF
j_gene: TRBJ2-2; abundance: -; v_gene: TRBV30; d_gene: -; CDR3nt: TGTGCCCACCGTAAGGGCTACACCGGGGAGCTGTTTTTT; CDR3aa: CAHRKGYTGELFF
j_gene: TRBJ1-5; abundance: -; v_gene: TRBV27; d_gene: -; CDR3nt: TGTGCCAGCAGTTTACCCCCGTATCAGCCCCAGCATTTT; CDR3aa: CASSLPPYQPQHF
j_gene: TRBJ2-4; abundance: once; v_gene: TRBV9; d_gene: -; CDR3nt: TGTGCCAGCAGCGATAGAGCTTTATCGGGGAACATTCAGTACTTC; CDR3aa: CASSDRALSGNIQYF
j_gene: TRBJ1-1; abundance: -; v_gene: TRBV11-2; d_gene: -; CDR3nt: TGTGCCAGCAGCTTTGCACAGAACACTGAAGCTTTCTTT; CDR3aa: CASSFAQNTEAFF
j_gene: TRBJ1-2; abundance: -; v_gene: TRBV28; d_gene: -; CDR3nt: TGTGCCAGCAGTTTTTCGAGTATAGGGGGCTACACCTTC; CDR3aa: CASSFSSIGGYTF
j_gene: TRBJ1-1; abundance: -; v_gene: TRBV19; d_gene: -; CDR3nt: TGTGCCAGTAGTATTGGAGCTTCCAAAGCTTTCTTT; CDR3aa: CASSIGASKAFF
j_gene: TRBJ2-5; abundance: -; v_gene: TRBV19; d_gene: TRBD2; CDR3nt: TGTGCCAGTTGTCCTGGGGGGGTTGAAGAGACCCAGTACTTC; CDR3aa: CASCPGGVEETQYF
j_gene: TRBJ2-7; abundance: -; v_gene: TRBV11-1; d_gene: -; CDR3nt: TGTGCCAGCAGCTGGTACTTGGGAACCTACGAGCAGTACTTC; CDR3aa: CASSWYLGTYEQYF
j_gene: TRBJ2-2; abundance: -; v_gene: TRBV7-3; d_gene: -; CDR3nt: TGTGCCAGCAGACAGAACAGGGATACCGGGGAGCTGTTTTTT; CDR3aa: CASRQNRDTGELFF
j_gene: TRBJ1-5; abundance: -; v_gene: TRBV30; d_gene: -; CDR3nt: TGTGCCTGGAGCCAGGGGAGCAATCAGCCCCAGCATTTT; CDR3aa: CAWSQGSNQPQHF
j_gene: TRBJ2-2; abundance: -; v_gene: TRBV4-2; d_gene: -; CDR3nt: TGTGCCAGCAGCCTAGGACGGGTCACCGGGGAGCTGTTTTTT; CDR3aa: CASSLGRVTGELFF
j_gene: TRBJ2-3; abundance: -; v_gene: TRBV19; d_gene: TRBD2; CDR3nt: TGTGCCAGTAGTATACGGGGGACTAGCGGGAGTACAGATACGCAGTATTTT; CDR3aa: CASSIRGTSGSTDTQYF
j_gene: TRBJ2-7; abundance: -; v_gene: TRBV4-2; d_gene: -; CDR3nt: TGTGCCAGCAGCCAAGTAGGCGGCTCCTACGAGCAGTACTTC; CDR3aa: CASSQVGGSYEQYF
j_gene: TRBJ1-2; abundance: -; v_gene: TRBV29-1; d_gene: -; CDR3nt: TGCAGCGCAAGACTAACCCAGGGAGGCTACACCTTC; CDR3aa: CSARLTQGGYTF
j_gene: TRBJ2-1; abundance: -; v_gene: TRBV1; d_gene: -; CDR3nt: TGCACCAGCAGCCGGAGGGACCGTAACTACAATGAGCAGTTCTTC; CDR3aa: CTSSRRDRNYNEQFF
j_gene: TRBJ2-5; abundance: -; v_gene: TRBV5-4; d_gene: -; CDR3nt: TGTGCCAGCAGCCCGACTGGCCAAGAGACCCAGTACTTC; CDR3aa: CASSPTGQETQYF
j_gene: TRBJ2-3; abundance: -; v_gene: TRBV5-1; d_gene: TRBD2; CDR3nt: TGCGCCAGCACCGCTAGCGGGGGGATGAATACGCAGTATTTT; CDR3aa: CASTASGGMNTQYF
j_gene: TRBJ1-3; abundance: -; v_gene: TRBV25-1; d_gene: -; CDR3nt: TGTGCCAGCAGTGTTTCGGATGGAAACACCATATATTTT; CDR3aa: CASSVSDGNTIYF
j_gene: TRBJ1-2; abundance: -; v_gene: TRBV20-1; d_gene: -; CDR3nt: TGCAGTGCTACTCCGAACTATGGCTACACCTTC; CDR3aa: CSATPNYGYTF
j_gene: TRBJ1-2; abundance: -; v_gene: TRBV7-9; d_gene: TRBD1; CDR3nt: TGTGCCAGCAGCCCCACCGGGACAGGGATTGGCTACACCTTC; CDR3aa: CASSPTGTGIGYTF
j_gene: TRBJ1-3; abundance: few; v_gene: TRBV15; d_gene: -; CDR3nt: TGTGCCACCAGCAGAGCATCCGGGGGAAACACCATATATTTT; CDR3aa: CATSRASGGNTIYF
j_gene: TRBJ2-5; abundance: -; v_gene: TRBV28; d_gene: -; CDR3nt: TGTGCCAGCAGTTTAGCACAGGACAACCAAGAGACCCAGTACTTC; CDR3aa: CASSLAQDNQETQYF
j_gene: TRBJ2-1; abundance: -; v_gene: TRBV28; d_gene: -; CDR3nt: TGTGCCAGCAGTAGAAAAAAGACAGTTTCCTCGAGGAATGAGCAGTTCTTC; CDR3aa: CASSRKKTVSSRNEQFF
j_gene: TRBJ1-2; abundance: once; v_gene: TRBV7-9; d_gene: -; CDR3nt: TGTGCCAGCATTTCTGAGGGGGGCAGGGGAAGTGGCTACACCTTC; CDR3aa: CASISEGGRGSGYTF
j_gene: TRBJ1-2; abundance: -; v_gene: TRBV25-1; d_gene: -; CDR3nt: TGTGCCAGCAGTGAAGGGCCGCTTGGAAACTATGGCTACACCTTC; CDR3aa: CASSEGPLGNYGYTF
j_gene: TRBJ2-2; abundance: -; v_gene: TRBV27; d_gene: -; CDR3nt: TGTGCCAGCGCGGAGACTCCGAACACCGGGGAGCTGTTTTTT; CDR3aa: CASAETPNTGELFF
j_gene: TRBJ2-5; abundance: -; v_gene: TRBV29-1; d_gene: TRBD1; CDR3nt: TGCAGCGCCGGACAGGGGGGAGAAGAGACCCAGTACTTC; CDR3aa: CSAGQGGEETQYF
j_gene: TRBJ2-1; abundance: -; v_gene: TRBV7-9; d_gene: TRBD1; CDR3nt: TGTGCCAGCAGCCCGGGACAGAGCCACTACAATGAGCAGTTCTTC; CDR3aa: CASSPGQSHYNEQFF
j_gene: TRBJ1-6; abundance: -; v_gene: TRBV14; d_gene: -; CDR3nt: TGTGCCAGCAGCCAAGCTCCGGGGGCCTCACCCCTCCACTTT; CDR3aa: CASSQAPGASPLHF
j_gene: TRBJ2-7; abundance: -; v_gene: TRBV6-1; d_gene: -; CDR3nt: TGTGCCAGCAGTGAAGAGGGGGGGCTCTCCTACGAGCAGTACTTC; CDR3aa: CASSEEGGLSYEQYF
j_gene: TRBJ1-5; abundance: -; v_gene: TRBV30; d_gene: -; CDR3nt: TGTGCCTACTCCAAGAGGGGGGTTGGGAATCAGCCCCAGCATTTT; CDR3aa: CAYSKRGVGNQPQHF
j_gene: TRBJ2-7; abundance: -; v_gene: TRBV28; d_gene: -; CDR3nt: TGTGCCAGCACCACCCTCTACGAGCAGTACTTC; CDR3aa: CASTTLYEQYF
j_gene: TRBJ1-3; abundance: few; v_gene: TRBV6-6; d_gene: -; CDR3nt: TGTGCCAGCAGTCCGCAGGGGATTGGTTCTGGAAACACCATATATTTT; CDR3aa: CASSPQGIGSGNTIYF
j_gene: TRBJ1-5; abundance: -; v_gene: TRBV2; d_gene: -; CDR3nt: TGTGCCAGCAGCGTCATGCGGGGGGGGCTTCAGCCCCAGCATTTT; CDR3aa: CASSVMRGGLQPQHF
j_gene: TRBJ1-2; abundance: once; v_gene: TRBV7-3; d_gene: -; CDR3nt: TGTGCCAGCAGCCGATCTAGGGGGAATGGCTACACCTTC; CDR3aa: CASSRSRGNGYTF
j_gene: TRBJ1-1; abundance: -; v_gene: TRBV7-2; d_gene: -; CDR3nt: TGTGCCAGCAGCTACCGGGGCCCGGACACTGAAGCTTTCTTT; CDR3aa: CASSYRGPDTEAFF
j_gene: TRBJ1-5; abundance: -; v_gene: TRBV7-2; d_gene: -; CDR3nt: TGTGCCAGCAGCTTAGCCCTCAACAATCAGCCCCAGCATTTT; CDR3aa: CASSLALNNQPQHF
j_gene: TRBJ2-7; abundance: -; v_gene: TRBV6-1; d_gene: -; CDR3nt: TGTGCCGCCTCCTACGAGCAGTACTTC; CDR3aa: CAASYEQYF
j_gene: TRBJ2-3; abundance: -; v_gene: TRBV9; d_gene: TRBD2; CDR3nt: TGTGCCAGCAGCCCTAGAAGGGCGGGAGGGTTGGATACGCAGTATTTT; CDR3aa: CASSPRRAGGLDTQYF
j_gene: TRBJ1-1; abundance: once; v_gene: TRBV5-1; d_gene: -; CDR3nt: TGCGCCAGCAGCTTGAGGCGGGGGATCGATGAAGCTTTCTTT; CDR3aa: CASSLRRGIDEAFF
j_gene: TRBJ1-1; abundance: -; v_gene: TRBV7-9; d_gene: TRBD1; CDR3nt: TGTGCCAGCAGCCTGCGGGGACAGGAAGCTTTCTTT; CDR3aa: CASSLRGQEAFF
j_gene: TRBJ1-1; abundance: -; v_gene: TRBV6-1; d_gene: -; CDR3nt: TGTGCCAGCAGCAATCGTAGACAGTCCACTGAAGCTTTCTTT; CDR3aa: CASSNRRQSTEAFF
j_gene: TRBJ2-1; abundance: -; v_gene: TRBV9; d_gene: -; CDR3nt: TGTGCCAGCACCGACCCGGGAAATGGGAATGAGCAGTTCTTC; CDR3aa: CASTDPGNGNEQFF
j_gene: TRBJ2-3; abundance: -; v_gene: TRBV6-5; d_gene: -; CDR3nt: TGTGCCAGCGCGCAGGGGTTCCCAGATACGCAGTATTTT; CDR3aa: CASAQGFPDTQYF
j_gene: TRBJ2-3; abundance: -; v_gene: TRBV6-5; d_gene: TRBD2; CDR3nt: TGTGCCAGCAGTTCCATAGCGGGAGGGCCCTCAGATACGCAGTATTTT; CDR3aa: CASSSIAGGPSDTQYF
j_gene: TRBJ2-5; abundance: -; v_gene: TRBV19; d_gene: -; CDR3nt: TGTGCCAGTAGTCCCGGGAGAGGGTGGAACCAGTACTTC; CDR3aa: CASSPGRGWNQYF
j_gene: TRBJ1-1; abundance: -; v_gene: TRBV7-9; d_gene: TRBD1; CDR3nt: TGTGCCAGCAGCCCCGGGACAGGGAAAACTGAAGCTTTCTTT; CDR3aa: CASSPGTGKTEAFF
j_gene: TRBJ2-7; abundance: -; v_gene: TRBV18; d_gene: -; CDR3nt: TGTGCCAGCTCACCCAACACGAAGGGACTGGGAAACGAGCAGTACTTC; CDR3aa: CASSPNTKGLGNEQYF
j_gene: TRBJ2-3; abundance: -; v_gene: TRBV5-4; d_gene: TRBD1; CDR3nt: TGTGCCAGCAGCTTGTTCGGGCAGGGGGCGCAAAATACGCAGTATTTT; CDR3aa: CASSLFGQGAQNTQYF
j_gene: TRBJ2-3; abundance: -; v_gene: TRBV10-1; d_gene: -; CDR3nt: TGCGCCAGCAAAGGAGGGGGCACGAAAGATACGCAGTATTTT; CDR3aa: CASKGGGTKDTQYF
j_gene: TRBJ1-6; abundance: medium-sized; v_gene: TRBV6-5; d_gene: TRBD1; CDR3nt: TGTGCCAGCAGTTCGGGACAGAAGAATTCACCCCTCCACTTT; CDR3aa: CASSSGQKNSPLHF
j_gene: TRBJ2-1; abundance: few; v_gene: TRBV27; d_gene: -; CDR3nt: TGTGCCAGCAGCCGCCAGGTTCAGGGGAACAATGAGCAGTTCTTC; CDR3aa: CASSRQVQGNNEQFF
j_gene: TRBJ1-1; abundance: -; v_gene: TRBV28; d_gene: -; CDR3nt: TGTGCCAGCATCGTGGGGGCAATGAACACTGAAGCTTTCTTT; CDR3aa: CASIVGAMNTEAFF
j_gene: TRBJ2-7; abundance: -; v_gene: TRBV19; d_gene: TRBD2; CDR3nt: TGTGCCAGTAGCCCGACTAGCGGGAGTGTATTAACCTACGAGCAGTACTTC; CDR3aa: CASSPTSGSVLTYEQYF
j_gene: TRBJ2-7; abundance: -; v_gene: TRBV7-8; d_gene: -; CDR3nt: TGTGCCAGCAGCTTGGCCACGGTGGGGGAGCAGTACTTC; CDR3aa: CASSLATVGEQYF
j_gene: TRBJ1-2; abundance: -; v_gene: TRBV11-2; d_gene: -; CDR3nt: TGTGCCAGCAGCTTAGGTCAGGGAAACTATGGCTACACCTTC; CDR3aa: CASSLGQGNYGYTF